This TCR beta chain was captured in a study of OX40 agonist ivuxolimab in advanced cancers. Across the whole study: Patients undergoing dose escalation presented with hepatocellular carcinoma, melanoma, renal cell or head and neck cancer.

To note about this clone: As yet, its antigen is unknown.

Regarding the study as a whole: Clonal expansion from baseline to week 6 occurred in both CD4+ and CD8+ T cells.

Sequenced by immunoSEQ multiplex PCR; TCRdb stores in-frame clones only, minus some. The data hold about 80,000 clones, with 75% to 90% observed a single time. This CDR3 is built from 16 residues. V gave up 4 bases and J gave up 7 bases; unmatched junction bases: 14. The V gene's germline CDR1 is SGHRS and CDR2 YFSETQ. This chain links TRBV5-1 with TRBJ2-3, with TRBD2 identical over 8 bases. The sequence derives from an adult with an advanced solid tumor such as melanoma, head and neck, liver or kidney cancer. The sample here was CD4+ or CD8+ T cells sorted from blood, taken in a trial of the OX40 agonist ivuxolimab. CDR3 protein: CASSPGGRVRTNTQYF. The CDR3 DNA reads TGCGCCAGCAGCCCGGGGGGGCGGGTCAGGACAAATACGCAGTATTTT.